One and the same sample provided the 20 T cell receptor beta chains below, sequenced in a study of T-cell memory formation after mild COVID-19. TCRdb re-called the 5' RACE reads through MiXCR, storing one row per CDR3 protein. The table lists over 300,000 distinct CDR3 sequences, 20% to 25% of them singletons. Sequenced input: PBMCs or a T cell subset sorted from them (not recorded which). All receptors come from a young man who had mild COVID-19 (a few samples of this study predate the infection). Cell type and time point are not known.

This chain links TRBV7-8 with TRBJ1-1; D is perhaps TRBD1 (6 bases). CDR1 SGHVS and CDR2 FQNEAQ come from the germline V gene. There are 13 residues in the CDR3. Between the trimmed V and J ends, which lost 7 bases and 11 bases, there was a span of 20 bases. The CDR3 loop reads CASMGRGRRVAFF. CDR3 nucleotides: TGTGCCAGCATGGGGCGGGGGCGCCGGGTCGCTTTCTTT.

The chain joins TRBV5-1 to TRBJ2-7; 7 bases map to TRBD1. With 2 bases clipped from V and 7 bases from J, the junction kept 9 bases outside the gene matches. The germline V gene encodes CDR1 SGHRS and CDR2 YFSETQ. This CDR3 spans 14 amino acids. CDR3 sequence (DNA): TGCGCCAGCAGCTTACAGGGGCCCCGGGCGGAGCAGTACTTC. Translating it yields CASSLQGPRAEQYF. Using reference TRBV5-1 and TRBJ2-7 for the parts outside the CDR3, the full variable domain is KAGVTQTPRYLIKTRGQQVTLSCSPISGHRSVSWYQQTPGQGLQFLFEYFSETQRNKGNFPGRFSGRQFSNSRSEMNVSTLELGDSALYLCASSLQGPRAEQYFGPGTRLTVT.

This clonotype occurred a few times. This chain links TRBV7-9 with TRBJ1-3; maybe TRBD1 (6 bases). The CDR3 is 16 residues long. V lost 1 base, J lost 4 bases, and 14 bases lay in between. Germline V gene lookup returns CDR1 SEHNR and CDR2 FQNEAQ (reference sequence). CDR3 bases: TGTGCCAGCAGCTTAGACGCAGGGGTGCGCGGAAACACCATATATTTT. Its protein product is CASSLDAGVRGNTIYF.

The chain joins TRBV27 to TRBJ1-6; TRBD1 agrees at 9 bases. The CDR3 loop spans 17 amino acids. The germline gives CDR1 MNHEY, CDR2 SMNVEV (reference sequence). V dropped 6 bases and J dropped 1; count of bases not matched to a gene: 7. The DNA of the CDR3 is TGTGCCAGCAGCACGGACAGGGGCTGGTCCTATAATTCACCCCTCCACTTT. It translates to CASSTDRGWSYNSPLHF.

The chain uses TRBV6-1 and TRBJ2-7, with a tentative D call TRBD2 (5 bases). Germline V CDR1 and CDR2: MNHNS, SASEGT. The CDR3 has 16 amino acids. The germline V and J ends were trimmed by 5 bases and 3 bases, with 20 bases remaining between them. CDR3 region: CASSQGTDSRGYEQYV. The CDR3 DNA is TGTGCCAGCAGTCAAGGAACAGACTCCCGGGGCTACGAGCAGTACGTC.

This clonotype was seen a few times. The chain recombines TRBV2 with TRBJ2-3, with D uncertain. The CDR3 extends over 14 amino acids. Germline CDR1 SNHLY, CDR2 FYNNEI. The V end lost 1 base, the J end lost 4 bases, and 9 bases lay between the germline ends. The CDR3 DNA reads as TGTGCCAGCAGTGAAGGGACGGTGGCAGATACGCAGTATTTT. Amino acid sequence: CASSEGTVADTQYF.

V usage is TRBV12-3 or TRBV12-4 and J usage is TRBJ1-1; D is ambiguous. There are 11 residues in the CDR3. The germline V and J ends were trimmed by 8 bases and 11 bases, with 15 bases remaining between them. The CDR3: CASSNRLRAFF. As DNA, the CDR3 is TGTGCCAGCTCAAATCGACTGCGTGCTTTCTTT.

This clonotype was seen a few times. This rearrangement joins TRBV7-9 to TRBJ2-2, with a tentative D call TRBD2 (6 bases). The CDR3 contains 13 residues. V dropped 9 bases and J dropped 5 bases, with 13 bases sitting between them. CDR1 is SEHNR, CDR2 FQNEAQ, per germline (reference sequence). The CDR3 coding sequence is TGTGCCAGTTGGACACTAGCAACCGGGGAGCTGTTTTTT. Translating it yields CASWTLATGELFF.

This clonotype was observed a few times. The chain has TRBV4-3 and TRBJ1-1; tentative D call: TRBD1 (6 bases). Germline V CDR1 and CDR2: LGHNA, YSLEER. The CDR3 is made up of 15 amino acids. V gave up 3 bases and J gave up 1 base, with 12 bases separating them. The chain's CDR3 is CASSHLTGKNTEAFF. For the CDR3, the DNA is TGCGCCAGCAGCCACTTAACAGGGAAGAACACTGAAGCTTTCTTT.

This sequence joins TRBV28 and TRBJ1-5; D ambiguous. Germline CDR1 reads MDHEN; CDR2 reads SYDVKM. The ends were cut back, 3 bases at V and 0 bases at J, with 6 bases in the middle. CDR3 length equals 14 residues. CDR3 in amino acids: CASSLMVSNQPQHF. DNA of the CDR3: TGTGCCAGCAGTTTGATGGTTAGCAATCAGCCCCAGCATTTT.

In the case of this clonotype: Just one base apart from a much larger clone, this may be a read error. J is TRBJ2-7 and V is TRBV5-1; perhaps D is TRBD1 or TRBD2 (6 bases each). There are 15 residues in the CDR3. CDR1 and CDR2 (germline): SGHRS, YFSETQ. The V gene lost 5 bases and the J gene lost 4 bases, with 19 bases spanning the gap. DNA for the CDR3: TGCGCCAGCAGACCGGGGGCGCAGGGGAGGTACGAGCAGTACTTC. This gives the protein CASRPGAQGRYEQYF. The full variable domain, in which reference TRBV5-1 and TRBJ2-7 provide the parts outside the CDR3, is KAGVTQTPRYLIKTRGQQVTLSCSPISGHRSVSWYQQTPGQGLQFLFEYFSETQRNKGNFPGRFSGRQFSNSRSEMNVSTLELGDSALYLCASRPGAQGRYEQYFGPGTRLTVT.

The chain joins TRBV13 to TRBJ2-1; 7 positions match TRBD1. The junction had 8 bases not matched to a gene; V was cut back by 4 bases and J by 2 bases. Germline-derived CDR1 and CDR2 are PRHDT and FYEKMQ (reference sequence). The CDR3 extends over 16 amino acids. The CDR3: CASSSGTVVTYNEQFF. In DNA, the CDR3 is TGTGCCAGCAGCTCGGGGACAGTCGTTACCTACAATGAGCAGTTCTTC.

In this sample, this clonotype turned up a few times. The V and J genes are TRBV18 and TRBJ2-4; D remains ambiguous. In germline, CDR1 is KGHSH, CDR2 LQKENI. CDR3 length: 15 residues. Trimming took off 3 bases at V and 0 bases at J, with 9 bases between the two ends. CDR3 loop: CASSPDLVAKNIQYF. DNA of the CDR3: TGTGCCAGCTCACCGGACCTTGTAGCCAAAAACATTCAGTACTTC.

The V and J genes are TRBV19 and TRBJ2-1; 7 nucleotides align to TRBD1. This CDR3 comprises 14 residues. V was clipped by 4 bases and J by 12 bases; unmatched bases: 12. Germline CDR1 is LNHDA and CDR2 is SQIVND (reference sequence). The CDR3 DNA sequence: TGTGCCAGTAGTACTACGGGACAGCCCCTCCGGCAGTTCTTC. Amino acids: CASSTTGQPLRQFF.

The chain carries TRBV28 and TRBJ2-4; D ambiguous. The germline V and J ends were trimmed by 1 base and 0 bases, with 10 bases remaining between them. The CDR3 extends over 16 amino acids. The germline V gene encodes CDR1 MDHEN and CDR2 SYDVKM. The CDR3 DNA reads TGTGCCAGCAGTTTATCCCCATTACTAGCCAAAAACATTCAGTACTTC. This sequence encodes CASSLSPLLAKNIQYF.

The V call is TRBV10-2, the J call TRBJ1-1; D call uncertain. The CDR3 is 14 residues long. Trimming removed 4 bases from V and 5 bases from J, with 14 bases in between. Per germline, CDR1 WSHSY and CDR2 SAAADI. The CDR3 spells CASSGAPSVTEAFF. In DNA, the CDR3 is TGCGCCAGCAGTGGTGCGCCAAGTGTGACTGAAGCTTTCTTT.

The table lists this clonotype with many counts. V usage is TRBV12-3 or TRBV12-4 and J usage is TRBJ2-5, with no clear D. V was shortened by 3 bases and J by 4 bases, with 9 bases between the two germline ends. This CDR3 spans 13 amino acids. For the CDR3, the DNA is TGTGCCAGCAGTTTCGGCGGCCTAGAGACCCAGTACTTC. It encodes CASSFGGLETQYF.

This chain links TRBV5-1 with TRBJ2-1; D gene unclear. Germline CDR1 reads SGHRS; CDR2 reads YFSETQ. V was pared by 0 bases and J by 5 bases, with 18 bases between. This CDR3 has 17 amino acids. The CDR3 sequence is CASSLAPKSARNNEQFF. The CDR3 DNA sequence: TGCGCCAGCAGCTTGGCCCCCAAATCGGCCAGAAACAATGAGCAGTTCTTC.

V is TRBV6-2 or TRBV6-3 and J is TRBJ2-7, with a possible D match to TRBD2 (6 bases). V was clipped by 2 bases and J by 9 bases, with 8 bases between them. Per germline, CDR1 MNHEY and CDR2 SVGEGT. The CDR3 spans 11 residues. The CDR3 DNA follows: TGTGCCAGCAGTTACGGAGGGCTGCAGTACGTC. Protein: CASSYGGLQYV.

The chain has TRBV6-4 and TRBJ2-1; 10 positions agree with TRBD2. The length of the CDR3 is 15 residues. Trimming took 6 bases from V and 8 from J; bases not matched to a gene: 10. CDR1 is MRHNA, CDR2 SNTAGT, per germline. The CDR3 reads CASRERGGVGHEQFF. Written as DNA, the CDR3 is TGTGCCAGCAGAGAGCGGGGGGGCGTGGGGCATGAGCAGTTCTTC.